This T cell receptor beta chain is from a study of tumor-infiltrating lymphocytes in primary liver carcinoma. Both blood RNA, taken from unsorted whole blood, and germline DNA were extracted. The study enrolled treatment-naive patients with chronic HBV infection. About this clonotype: Germline is not matched at one junction end, which may reflect a read error.

Germline lookup yields CDR1 MNHEY and CDR2 SVGEGT. The CDR3 spans 14 residues. TCR beta cDNA came from about 500 ng total RNA, primed with a constant-region primer. What produced the TCR beta libraries was three nested multiplex PCR rounds using slightly modified ARM-PCR. Primers for the first two PCR rounds were TRBV1-TRBV30 forward primers and a C-beta reverse primer (about 10 cycles per round). MiXCR, run by TCRdb on the multiplex PCR reads, gives a single entry per CDR3 protein. Counted here are 310,000 or so distinct CDR3 sequences, around three fifths occurring once; the ten biggest clones make up more than 15%.

This sequence joins TRBV6-2 or TRBV6-3 and TRBJ1-2, with 8 nucleotides matching TRBD1. This TCR was sampled from a woman in her 30s with primary liver carcinoma and hepatitis B virus infection. The specimen sequenced was peripheral blood. CDR3 sequence reads: CASTSSGAGGHYSF. The CDR3 nucleotides are TGTGCCAGCACCTCCTCCGGGGCAGGGGGCCACTACAGCTTC.